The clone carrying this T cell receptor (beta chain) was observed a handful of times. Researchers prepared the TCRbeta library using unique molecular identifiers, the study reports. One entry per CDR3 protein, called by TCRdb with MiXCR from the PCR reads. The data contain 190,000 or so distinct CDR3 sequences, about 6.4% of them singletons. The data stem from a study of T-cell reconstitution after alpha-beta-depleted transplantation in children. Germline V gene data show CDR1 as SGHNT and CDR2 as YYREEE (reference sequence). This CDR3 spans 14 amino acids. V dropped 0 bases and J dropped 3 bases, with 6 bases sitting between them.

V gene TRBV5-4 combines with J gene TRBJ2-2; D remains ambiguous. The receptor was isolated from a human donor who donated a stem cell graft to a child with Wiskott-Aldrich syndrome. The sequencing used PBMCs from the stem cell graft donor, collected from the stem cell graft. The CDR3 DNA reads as TGTGCCAGCAGCTTGGATACTCACACCGGGGAGCTGTTTTTT. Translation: CASSLDTHTGELFF.